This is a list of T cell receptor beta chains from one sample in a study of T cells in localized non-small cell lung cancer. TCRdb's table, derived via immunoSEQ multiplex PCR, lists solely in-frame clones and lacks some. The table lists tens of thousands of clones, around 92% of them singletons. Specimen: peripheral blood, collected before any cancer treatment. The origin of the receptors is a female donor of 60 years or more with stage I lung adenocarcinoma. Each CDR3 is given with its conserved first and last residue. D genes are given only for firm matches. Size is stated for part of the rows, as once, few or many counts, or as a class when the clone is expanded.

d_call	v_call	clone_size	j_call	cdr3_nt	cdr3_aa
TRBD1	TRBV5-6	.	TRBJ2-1	TGTGCCAGCAGCTGGGACAGCAATGAGCAGTTCTTC	CASSWDSNEQFF
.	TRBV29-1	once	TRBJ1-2	TGCAGCGTTGGGGCGGTCGGGGACAACTATGGCTACACCTTC	CSVGAVGDNYGYTF
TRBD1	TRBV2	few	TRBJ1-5	TGTGCCAGCAGTGAGGGTCAGGGGGGTCAGCCCCAGCATTTT	CASSEGQGGQPQHF
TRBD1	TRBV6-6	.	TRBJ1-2	TGTGCCAGCAGGGGTACAGGGGACTACACCTTC	CASRGTGDYTF
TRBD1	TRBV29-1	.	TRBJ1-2	TGCAGCGTTGAAGGGGGACAGGGGGAGCGTGGCTACACCTTC	CSVEGGQGERGYTF
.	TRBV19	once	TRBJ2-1	TGTGCCAGTATTTTTCAGAGACCCTACAATGAGCAGTTCTTC	CASIFQRPYNEQFF
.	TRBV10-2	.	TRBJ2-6	TGCGCCAGCAGTGAGGGGGCTGGGGCCAACGTCCTGACTTTC	CASSEGAGANVLTF
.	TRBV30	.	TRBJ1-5	TGTGCCTGGAGTAGCGGTTATAGCAATCAGCCCCAGCATTTT	CAWSSGYSNQPQHF
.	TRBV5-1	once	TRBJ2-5	TGCGCCAGCAGCTCGACTACTCTGGAGACCCAGTACTTC	CASSSTTLETQYF
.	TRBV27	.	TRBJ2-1	TGTGCCAGCAGTGGGGCTAGAGTGCAGTTCTTC	CASSGARVQFF
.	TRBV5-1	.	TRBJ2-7	TGCGCCAGCAGCGATATGGGACACTCCTACGAGCAGTACTTC	CASSDMGHSYEQYF
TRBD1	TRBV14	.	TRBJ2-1	TGTGCCAGCAGCCAAGGGACAGGGGCTTTCACGCAGTTCTTC	CASSQGTGAFTQFF
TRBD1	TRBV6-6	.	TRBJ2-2	TGTGCCAGCAGTTACTCGCGGACAGGGCAGAAGGAGGAGCTGTTTTTT	CASSYSRTGQKEELFF
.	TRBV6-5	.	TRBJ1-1	TGTGCCAGCAGTTACTCGACGTACACGAACACTGAAGCTTTCTTT	CASSYSTYTNTEAFF
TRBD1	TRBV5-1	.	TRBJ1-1	TGCGCCAGCAGCCAAGGGACAGGGGCCACTGAAGCTTTCTTT	CASSQGTGATEAFF
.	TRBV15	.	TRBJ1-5	TGTGCCACCAGCAGGGGATCGGGGGGCTTCAATCAGCCCCAGCATTTT	CATSRGSGGFNQPQHF
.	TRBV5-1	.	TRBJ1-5	TGCGCCAGCAGCCGGGACGGTCAGCCCCAGCATTTT	CASSRDGQPQHF
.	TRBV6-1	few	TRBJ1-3	TGTGCCAGCAGTGAAGCGCTTCGGTACGGCAGGGGAAACACCATATATTTT	CASSEALRYGRGNTIYF
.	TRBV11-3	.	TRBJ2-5	TGTGCCAGCAGCTTAGAAGGGGGAGAGACCCAGTACTTC	CASSLEGGETQYF
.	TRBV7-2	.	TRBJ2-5	TGTGCCAGCAGCTTAGCGGGGGTACAGACCCAGTACTTC	CASSLAGVQTQYF
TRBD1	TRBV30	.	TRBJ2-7	TGTGCCTGGGTGGAAGGGGGCCGCGAGCAGTACTTC	CAWVEGGREQYF
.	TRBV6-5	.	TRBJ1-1	TGTGCCAGCAGTTACCCCCTTTTGGGGGGGACTGAAGCTTTCTTT	CASSYPLLGGTEAFF
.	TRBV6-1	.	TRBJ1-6	TGTGCCAGCACCGAGGGGGTCTATAATTCACCCCTCCACTTT	CASTEGVYNSPLHF
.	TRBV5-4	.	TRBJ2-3	TGTGCCAGCAGCTTTCTAGGGGGGGTCACAGATACGCAGTATTTT	CASSFLGGVTDTQYF
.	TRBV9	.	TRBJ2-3	TGTGCCAGCAGCGTAGGGGCAGATACGCAGTATTTT	CASSVGADTQYF
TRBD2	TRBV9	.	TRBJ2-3	TGTGCCAGCAGCGTAGGGGCGGGGGGCCCTTTTGGCACAGATACGCAGTATTTT	CASSVGAGGPFGTDTQYF
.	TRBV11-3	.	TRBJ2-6	TGTGCCAGCAGCCTGCCCGGGGCCAACGTCCTGACTTTC	CASSLPGANVLTF
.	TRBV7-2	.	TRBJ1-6	TGTGCCAGCAGCCCGATGGGGCAGAATTCACCCCTCCACTTT	CASSPMGQNSPLHF
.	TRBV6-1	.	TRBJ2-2	TGTGCCAGCAATATAGGGACTCATAACACCGGGGAGCTGTTTTTT	CASNIGTHNTGELFF
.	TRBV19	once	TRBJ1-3	TGTGCCAGTAGTACCCCGGAACGGGTGGCTGGAAACACCATATATTTT	CASSTPERVAGNTIYF
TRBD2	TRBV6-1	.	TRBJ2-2	TGTGCCAGCAGACTAGCGGGGAGGACCGGGGAGCTGTTTTTT	CASRLAGRTGELFF
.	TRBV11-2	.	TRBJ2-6	TGTGCCAGCAGCTTATCCTTCTCTGGGGCCAACGTCCTGACTTTC	CASSLSFSGANVLTF
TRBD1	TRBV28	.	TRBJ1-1	TGTGCCAGCAGTTCCCAATCGTGGACAGGGCCTGAAGCTTTCTTT	CASSSQSWTGPEAFF